The 9 T cell receptor beta chains below all came from one sample that was sequenced in a study of breast tumors, draining lymph nodes, adjacent tissues. Axillary draining lymph nodes of breast cancer patients supplied the node samples. MiXCR, applied by TCRdb to the multiplex PCR reads, yields one record per CDR3 protein. The sample lists about 180,000 distinct CDR3 sequences, roughly 30% occurring once. Sequences were obtained from axillary lymph node tissue. The receptors originated from a female donor with breast cancer. Some clones in this sample may be carry-over from other donors' samples.

This clonotype was picked up many times. V is TRBV11-2 and J is TRBJ1-3; 9 bases are a match to TRBD1. From germline, CDR1 is SGHAT and CDR2 FQNNGV. CDR3 length: 16 residues. V trimming: 3 bases; J trimming: 0 bases; junction bases outside the gene matches: 3. CDR3 coding DNA: TGTGCCAGCAGCTTGCGACAGGGGGGCTCTGGAAACACCATATATTTT. This gives the protein CASSLRQGGSGNTIYF.

For this clonotype: A much larger clone sits a single nucleotide away, making a read error possible. The rearrangement joins TRBV13 to TRBJ2-2; D is possibly TRBD1 or TRBD2 (5 bases each). The CDR3 extends over 16 amino acids. V lost 5 bases and J 1 base, leaving 14 bases between the germline ends. Germline loops: CDR1 PRHDT, CDR2 FYEKMQ (reference sequence). In nucleotides, the CDR3 is TGTGCCAGCAGCACCGTGGGGGTGTGGAACACCGGGGAGCTGTTTTTT. Amino acids: CASSTVGVWNTGELFF.

Many counts were recorded for this clonotype. The chain uses TRBV5-5 and TRBJ1-2; D gene ambiguous. The CDR3 contains 16 residues. The V end was cut by 1 base, the J end by 1 base, with 14 bases between. Per the germline V gene, CDR1 is SGHKS and CDR2 is YYEKEE (reference sequence). This chain's CDR3 is CASSLFMEKNNYGYTF. CDR3 nucleotides: TGTGCCAGCAGCTTGTTTATGGAGAAGAATAACTATGGCTACACCTTC. The whole variable domain, filled in from reference TRBV5-5 and TRBJ1-2, reads DAGVTQSPTHLIKTRGQQVTLRCSPISGHKSVSWYQQVLGQGPQFIFQYYEKEERGRGNFPDRFSARQFPNYSSELNVNALLLGDSALYLCASSLFMEKNNYGYTFGSGTRLTVV.

This sequence joins TRBV20-1 and TRBJ1-3, with D unclear. Per germline, CDR1 DFQATT and CDR2 SNEGSKA (reference sequence). The V end was cut by 0 bases, the J end by 4 bases, with 13 bases between. The CDR3 runs 15 residues. CDR3 coding DNA: TGCAGTGCTAGAGACCTCTGGCGCGGCGGAAACACCATATATTTT. Amino acids: CSARDLWRGGNTIYF.

The genes are TRBV5-1 and TRBJ1-5, with 11 bases identical to TRBD1. CDR3 length equals 16 residues. The junction had 9 bases not matched to a gene; V was cut back by 4 bases and J by 6 bases. The germline V gene has CDR1 SGHRS and CDR2 YFSETQ. This chain's CDR3 is CASSAGSGTGGQPQHF. The CDR3 coding sequence is TGCGCCAGCAGCGCCGGGTCCGGGACAGGGGGTCAGCCCCAGCATTTT.

This clonotype has at least ten counts. V is TRBV5-1 and J is TRBJ1-3, with D possibly TRBD1 on 6 matching bases. The V end was cut by 2 bases, the J end by 0 bases, with 9 bases between. The CDR3 sequence is 15 residues long. The V gene's germline CDR1 is SGHRS and CDR2 YFSETQ. Here the CDR3 reads CASSLDRSSGNTIYF. The CDR3, as DNA: TGCGCCAGCAGCTTAGACAGGAGCTCTGGAAACACCATATATTTT.

Comments on this clonotype: This may arise from a read error, as a much more abundant clone is one base away. The chain couples TRBV7-2 to TRBJ2-1, with unresolved D. The CDR3 is 12 amino acids. V was trimmed by 4 bases and J by 10 bases, leaving 11 bases between them. Germline assignment: CDR1 SGHTA and CDR2 FQGNSA. The CDR3, as DNA: TGTGCCAGCAGCTCGACCCCGCGCGAGCAGTTCTTC. Translation gives CASSSTPREQFF. Full variable domain (outside the CDR3, taken from reference TRBV7-2 and TRBJ2-1): GAGVSQSPSNKVTEKGKDVELRCDPISGHTALYWYRQSLGQGLEFLIYFQGNSAPDKSGLPSDRFSAERTGGSVSTLTIQRTQQEDSAVYLCASSSTPREQFFGPGTRLTVL.

Points on this clonotype: Germline is not matched at one junction end, which may reflect a read error. This chain links TRBV6-5 with TRBJ1-2; D remains ambiguous. In germline, CDR1 is MNHEY, CDR2 SVGAGI. CDR3 size: 14 residues. CDR3 region: CASSHSNPNYGYTF. The DNA of the CDR3 is TGTGCCAGCAGTCACTCGAACCCTAACTATGGCTACACCTTC.

This clonotype was seen ten or more times. This CDR3 is CASSLGGLAGGTTDTQYF. In nucleotides, the CDR3 is TGCGCCAGCAGCTTGGGGGGACTAGCGGGGGGTACCACAGATACGCAGTATTTT. The chain joins TRBV5-1 to TRBJ2-3, with 15 bases identical to TRBD2. V was pared by 0 bases and J by 2 bases, with 4 bases of the junction left unmatched. This CDR3 has 18 amino acids. Per germline, CDR1 SGHRS and CDR2 YFSETQ.